A selection of T cell receptor beta chains follows, all from one sample in a study of shared clonotypes between healthy human individuals. TCRdb keeps only in-frame clones here, not all; method: immunoSEQ multiplex PCR. The sample holds some 2.3 million clones, 85% to 95% seen once. Specimen: naive CD4+ T cells from PBMCs. The source is a man younger than 35 in good health. Some clones in this sample may be carry-over from other donors' samples. The CDR3 runs from the conserved cysteine through the conserved F or W. The order of the fields is CDR3 protein, V gene, J gene, D gene. D genes are given only for firm matches.

CASFVPYEQYF	TRBV2	TRBJ2-7	NA
CASRGGSPGGTEAFF	TRBV5-1	TRBJ1-1	NA
CASSQEGNTEAFF	TRBV18	TRBJ1-1	NA
CASSLGPTGYEQYF	TRBV5-1	TRBJ2-7	NA
CASSSGVPETQYF	TRBV28	TRBJ2-5	NA
CASSVASADTQYF	TRBV9	TRBJ2-3	NA
CSVEDRGSGNTIYF	TRBV29-1	TRBJ1-3	NA
CASSLSGIRVTGELFF	TRBV5-1	TRBJ2-2	NA
CASSLGRAPRNIQYF	TRBV13	TRBJ2-4	NA
CASSQTLAKGTSYNEQFF	TRBV4-1	TRBJ2-1	TRBD2
CASSLVWVSTGELFF	TRBV7-2	TRBJ2-2	NA
CASSLLGGSAFF	TRBV7-3	TRBJ1-1	NA
CASRKTGTGSYEQYF	TRBV6-5	TRBJ2-7	TRBD1
CASSPTSQGRSYEQYF	TRBV5-1	TRBJ2-7	NA
CASSLAGLLSSYEQYF	TRBV5-1	TRBJ2-7	NA
CASSSFREGADTQYF	TRBV5-4	TRBJ2-3	TRBD2
CASSEAPRGAQETQYF	TRBV2	TRBJ2-5	NA
CASSGGTASNQPQHF	TRBV19	TRBJ1-5	NA
CASSPRTSEGTGELFF	TRBV18	TRBJ2-2	TRBD2
CASSMLASGTFEQYF	TRBV19	TRBJ2-7	TRBD2
CASSGEKNHEQYF	TRBV21-1	TRBJ2-7	NA
CASSLLPPSGGTPQHF	TRBV6-6	TRBJ1-5	TRBD1
CAWKTGPVSYEQYF	TRBV30	NA	NA
CASSLSGELFF	TRBV9	TRBJ2-2	NA
CASSTPGLAGTYNEQFF	TRBV5-1	TRBJ2-1	TRBD2
CASSYSGTRPGELFF	TRBV6-5	TRBJ2-2	NA
CASSLGRVAREQFF	TRBV28	TRBJ2-1	NA
CASSFAGPNFYNSPLHF	TRBV28	TRBJ1-6	NA
CASSPGGGVANYGYTF	TRBV11-2	TRBJ1-2	NA
CASSYGRVTEAFF	TRBV6-5	TRBJ1-1	NA